This T cell receptor (beta chain) is drawn from a study of blood T cell repertoires in COVID-19. Germline CDR1 and CDR2: MNHEY and SVGEGT. Trimming took off 5 bases at V and 2 bases at J, with 9 bases between the two ends. This CDR3 has 13 amino acids. Some clones are missing from TCRdb's copy, which holds only in-frame ones; the method was immunoSEQ multiplex PCR. The data show a few hundred thousand clones, with around 90% seen just once and approximately 5.3% held by the top ten. The chain combines TRBV6-2 or TRBV6-3 with TRBJ1-1, with D unresolved. The source is a woman aged 25 to 39 who had recovered from COVID-19. Sequencing input: PBMCs or T cells enriched from blood (not recorded which). The DNA of the CDR3 is TGTGCCAGCAGTACAAAGACAAACACTGAAGCTTTCTTT. Translated, it gives CASSTKTNTEAFF.